The 22 T cell receptor beta chains below all came from one sample that was sequenced in a study of Graves' ophthalmopathy and Graves' hyperthyroidism. Researchers took RNA transcripts and amplified TCR beta CDR3 regions from them. First-round RT-PCR relied on HTBI primers, and a second-round multiplex PCR came next. One entry per CDR3 protein results from TCRdb running MiXCR on the multiplex PCR reads. The data hold 40,000 to 45,000 distinct CDR3 sequences, with about 51% observed a single time. The sample taken for sequencing was peripheral blood. The receptor set was obtained from an adult man with Graves' ophthalmopathy.

This clonotype was seen repeatedly, ten times or more. This chain connects TRBV6-5 to TRBJ1-4, with 7 bases fitting TRBD1. Germline CDR1 is MNHEY and CDR2 is SVGAGI. This CDR3 region has 14 residues. Trimming removed 3 bases from V and 8 bases from J; junction bases left unmatched: 6. In DNA, the CDR3 is TGTGCCAGCAGTTATAGGGGGCCAAAGGAAAAACTGTTTTTT. Amino acids: CASSYRGPKEKLFF.

This clonotype was seen ten or more times. The rearrangement joins TRBV7-8 to TRBJ2-6; 10 bases align to TRBD1. The germline CDR1 and CDR2 sequences are SGHVS and FQNEAQ. V lost 2 bases and J lost 1; bases outside the gene matches: 14. This CDR3 has 21 residues. CDR3 in amino acids: CASSLFRLRRTGGSGANVLTF. CDR3 sequence (DNA): TGTGCCAGCAGCTTATTCCGTTTGCGGCGGACAGGGGGTTCTGGGGCCAACGTCCTGACTTTC. Complete variable domain (other parts from reference TRBV7-8 and TRBJ2-6): GAGVSQSPRYKVAKRGQDVALRCDPISGHVSLFWYQQALGQGPEFLTYFQNEAQLDKSGLPSDRFFAERPEGSVSTLKIQRTQQEDSAVYLCASSLFRLRRTGGSGANVLTFGAGSRLTVL.

The V call is TRBV5-4, the J call TRBJ2-2; TRBD2 aligns across 9 bases. V dropped 4 bases and J dropped 6; count of bases not matched to a gene: 10. CDR1 SGHNT and CDR2 YYREEE come from the germline V gene (reference sequence). The CDR3 spans 16 residues. In DNA, the CDR3 is TGTGCCAGCAGCCTCCATAGCGGGAGTCGTGCCGGGGAGCTGTTTTTT. Translating gives CASSLHSGSRAGELFF.

With respect to this clonotype: Sequence at one end of the junction differs from germline and may be a read error. V and J are TRBV5-1 and TRBJ1-1; a weak D match, TRBD1 (5 bases). In germline, CDR1 is SGHRS, CDR2 YFSETQ. The CDR3 length is 15 residues. The chain's CDR3 is CANSPVGQGGTEAFF. The CDR3 nucleotides read TGCGCCAACAGCCCGGTAGGGCAGGGAGGCACCGAAGCTTTCTTT. The full variable domain, in which reference TRBV5-1 and TRBJ1-1 provide the parts outside the CDR3, is KAGVTQTPRYLIKTRGQQVTLSCSPISGHRSVSWYQQTPGQGLQFLFEYFSETQRNKGNFPGRFSGRQFSNSRSEMNVSTLELGDSALYLCANSPVGQGGTEAFFGQGTRLTVV.

This clonotype was counted a single time. The chain uses TRBV20-1 and TRBJ2-7, with D uncertain. Germline V gene lookup returns CDR1 DFQATT and CDR2 SNEGSKA (reference sequence). V shed 2 bases and J shed 7 bases, with 21 bases lying between them. The length of the CDR3 is 15 residues. The CDR3 nucleotides are TGCAGTGCTAGACTGGGCGGAAGCTCCTGCAATGAGCAGTACGTC. Amino acids: CSARLGGSSCNEQYV.

This clonotype showed up many times. The chain carries TRBV7-2 and TRBJ1-4; 8 bases map to TRBD1. CDR1 SGHTA and CDR2 FQGNSA come from the germline V gene. The length of the CDR3 is 14 residues. The ends lost 5 bases at V and 6 bases at J; junction bases unmatched: 5. The CDR3 reads CASSLRTGYEKLFF. CDR3 nucleotides: TGTGCCAGCAGCCTAAGGACAGGGTATGAAAAACTGTTTTTT.

This clonotype has ten or more counts. V gene TRBV12-3 or TRBV12-4 combines with J gene TRBJ1-1, with 10 bases aligning to TRBD1. After removal of 3 bases from V and 3 bases from J, the junction contained 10 bases not matched to a gene. CDR3 length: 17 amino acids. CDR3 residues: CASSFGQGGIFHTEAFF. The CDR3 coding sequence is TGTGCCAGCAGTTTCGGACAGGGGGGGATTTTTCACACTGAAGCTTTCTTT.

There are many counts of this clonotype. This chain connects TRBV4-1 to TRBJ2-7; 8 positions agree with TRBD2. Germline assignment: CDR1 MGHRA and CDR2 YSYEKL. The CDR3 sequence is 16 residues long. Trimming removed 3 bases from V and 3 bases from J; junction bases left unmatched: 10. The DNA for the CDR3 is TGCGCCAGCAGCCAGCCGGGGGGGAGGGCCTTCTACGAGCAGTACTTC. Translation gives CASSQPGGRAFYEQYF.

This clonotype was observed a few times. The junction departs from germline at one end; a sequencing error may be responsible. J is TRBJ2-2 and V is TRBV29-1, with D maybe TRBD2 (6 bases). CDR1 and CDR2 (germline): SQVTM, ANQGSEA. The CDR3 extends over 13 amino acids. The CDR3, as DNA: TGTAGCGTTGTAATCGGGGGAACTAGGGAGCTGTTTTTT. Amino acids: CSVVIGGTRELFF.

The gene calls are TRBV10-1 and TRBJ1-1, with 9 bases lining up with TRBD1. The V gene's germline CDR1 is WNHNN and CDR2 SYGVQD (reference sequence). Losses at the gene ends were 6 bases for V and 5 bases for J; bases not matched to a gene: 7. The CDR3 has 14 residues. CDR3 bases: TGCGCCAGCAGCCCCGGGACAGGGAGGACTGAAGCTTTCTTT. Its protein is CASSPGTGRTEAFF.

V and J are TRBV7-2 and TRBJ2-5, with 11 positions matching TRBD2. The germline V gene encodes CDR1 SGHTA and CDR2 FQGNSA. Unmatched junction bases numbered 8, after V lost 4 bases and J lost 7 bases. This CDR3 spans 15 amino acids. The CDR3 region has the DNA TGTGCCAGCAGCTCCCGACTAGCGGGATATGGGACCCAGTACTTC. It encodes CASSSRLAGYGTQYF.

This clonotype was seen at least ten times. CDR3 residues: CSARMTGATEAFF. In DNA, the CDR3 is TGCAGTGCTCGGATGACGGGGGCCACTGAAGCTTTCTTT. This sequence joins TRBV20-1 and TRBJ1-1; D may be TRBD1 (6 bases). Trimming stripped 5 bases from V and 4 bases from J, with 14 bases between. Germline V lookup: CDR1 DFQATT, CDR2 SNEGSKA (reference sequence). This CDR3 has 13 amino acids.

By its share, this clonotype is medium-sized. The chain combines TRBV2 with TRBJ2-7; 8 nucleotides align to TRBD1. The CDR3 is 15 residues long. CDR1 and CDR2 (germline): SNHLY, FYNNEI. With V trimmed by 7 bases and J by 0 bases, 8 bases remained unmatched. The CDR3 reads CASTPDRDRSYEQYF. The DNA of the CDR3 is TGTGCCAGCACCCCGGACAGGGACCGCTCCTACGAGCAGTACTTC.

The chain links TRBV7-3 to TRBJ2-1; TRBD2 agrees at 10 bases. Looked up from germline, CDR1 is SGHTA and CDR2 is FQGTGA. This CDR3 region has 15 residues. With V trimmed by 2 bases and J by 5 bases, 3 bases remained unmatched. The CDR3 loop reads CASSLPSGGHNEQFF. CDR3 nucleotides: TGTGCCAGCAGCTTACCTAGCGGGGGCCACAATGAGCAGTTCTTC.

This clonotype was seen once. V usage is TRBV20-1 and J usage is TRBJ2-7; a possible D gene is TRBD1 (5 bases). CDR1 and CDR2 (germline): DFQATT, SNEGSKA (reference sequence). V lost 0 bases and J 2 bases, leaving 11 bases between the germline ends. The CDR3 covers 14 residues. The CDR3 DNA follows: TGCAGTGCTAGAGATCATCCAGGGACCTACGAGCAGTACTTC. It codes for CSARDHPGTYEQYF.

J is TRBJ2-7 and V is TRBV20-1; 13 bases line up with TRBD2. The CDR3 is 15 amino acids. Per germline, CDR1 DFQATT and CDR2 SNEGSKA (reference sequence). The junction had 12 bases not matched to a gene; V was cut back by 6 bases and J by 7 bases. The CDR3 DNA follows: TGCAGTGCGGGCGGGGGGGGACTAGCGGGAACTGAGCAGTACGTC. Its protein product is CSAGGGGLAGTEQYV.

The rearrangement joins TRBV20-1 to TRBJ2-5, with D maybe TRBD2 (6 bases). V was trimmed by 6 bases and J by 5 bases, leaving 16 bases between them. The CDR3 is 13 amino acids. CDR1 is DFQATT, CDR2 SNEGSKA, per germline (reference sequence). The CDR3 DNA reads TGCAGTGCGCCAGACCGGGGGAGGGAGACCCAGTACTTC. Protein sequence: CSAPDRGRETQYF.

The chain uses TRBV9 and TRBJ2-6; perhaps TRBD2 as D (6 bases). The CDR3 sequence is 15 residues long. V lost 2 bases to trimming and J lost 1 base, with 7 bases between them. Germline V gene sequence: CDR1 SGDLS, CDR2 YYNGEE. The CDR3 spells CASSVGGSGANVLTF. CDR3 DNA sequence: TGTGCCAGCAGCGTGGGGGGATCTGGGGCCAACGTCCTGACTTTC.

Turning to this clonotype: At one boundary the junction diverges from the germline segment, which might be a read error. The chain is built from TRBV6-5 and TRBJ2-3, with D uncertain. The CDR3 is made up of 13 amino acids. In germline, CDR1 is MNHEY, CDR2 SVGAGI. The CDR3 sequence: CASSPRSPDTQYF. CDR3 sequence (DNA): TGTGCTAGCAGCCCAAGGAGCCCAGATACGCAGTATTTT.

This clonotype was counted many times. The rearrangement uses TRBV28 and TRBJ2-1; D call uncertain. Trimming left V 8 bases short and J 1 base short, with 9 bases between. The CDR3 consists of 13 residues. CDR1 MDHEN and CDR2 SYDVKM come from the germline V gene. Here the CDR3 reads CASGSGSYNEQFF. As DNA, the CDR3 is TGTGCCAGCGGGTCTGGGTCCTACAATGAGCAGTTCTTC.

Details on this clonotype: A clone one base away is much larger, so this may be a read error. The chain uses TRBV10-2 and TRBJ1-5, with a possible D match to TRBD1 (5 bases). The germline gives CDR1 WSHSY, CDR2 SAAADI. The CDR3 covers 14 residues. As DNA, the CDR3 is TGTGCCAGCAGTTACGGGGCCCCTAATCAGCTCCAGCATTTT. Translating it yields CASSYGAPNQLQHF.

This rearrangement joins TRBV19 to TRBJ1-5, with TRBD1 identical over 7 bases. CDR1 and CDR2 (germline): LNHDA, SQIVND (reference sequence). There are 17 residues in the CDR3. V lost 6 bases, J lost 0 bases, and 11 bases stayed unmatched. The DNA of the CDR3 is TGTGCCAGTAGAGATTACAGGGGAACCTATAGCAATCAGCCCCAGCATTTT. Its protein product is CASRDYRGTYSNQPQHF.